The rows below give T cell receptor beta chains drawn from one sample of a study of T cell responses to AZD1222 COVID-19 vaccine. Sequenced by immunoSEQ multiplex PCR; TCRdb stores in-frame clones only, minus some. The top ten hold around 10% of the sample, which has tens of thousands of clones, around 87% seen once. The input for sequencing was peripheral blood, taken 28 days after the second AZD1222 dose. These receptors were obtained from an adult who received the AZD1222 COVID-19 vaccine. CDR3s include the opening cysteine and the closing phenylalanine or tryptophan. D genes are given only for firm matches. Expanded clones are given a class, and other clones once, few, many or no size at all.

v_call: TRBV10-3
d_call: .
clone_size: .
j_call: TRBJ2-1
cdr3_nt: TGTGCCATCAGTGGGCAGGATTACAATGAGCAGTTCTTC
cdr3_aa: CAISGQDYNEQFF

v_call: TRBV5-1
d_call: .
clone_size: .
j_call: TRBJ2-5
cdr3_nt: TGCGCCAGCAGCTCCGTTGGACAGCTCATCCAAGAGACCCAGTACTTC
cdr3_aa: CASSSVGQLIQETQYF

v_call: TRBV16
d_call: .
clone_size: .
j_call: TRBJ1-5
cdr3_nt: TGTGCCAGCAGCCAATGGGGGGAGTGGGATCAGCCCCAGCATTTT
cdr3_aa: CASSQWGEWDQPQHF

v_call: TRBV7-9
d_call: TRBD2
clone_size: .
j_call: TRBJ2-7
cdr3_nt: TGTGCCAGCAGCGACTTAGCGGGGGGGACCGAGCAGTACTTC
cdr3_aa: CASSDLAGGTEQYF

v_call: TRBV30
d_call: .
clone_size: .
j_call: TRBJ2-2
cdr3_nt: TGTGCCTGGAGCGGTAACACCGGGGAGCTGTTTTTT
cdr3_aa: CAWSGNTGELFF

v_call: TRBV7-8
d_call: .
clone_size: .
j_call: TRBJ2-3
cdr3_nt: TGTGCCAGCAGCTTCGAACCCCGGGATACGCAGTATTTT
cdr3_aa: CASSFEPRDTQYF

v_call: TRBV15
d_call: .
clone_size: .
j_call: TRBJ2-3
cdr3_nt: TGTGCCACCAGCAGAGGGGCAGGATTTGATACGCAGTATTTT
cdr3_aa: CATSRGAGFDTQYF

v_call: TRBV28
d_call: .
clone_size: .
j_call: TRBJ1-5
cdr3_nt: TGTGCCAGCAGTCTACCCGGAGATTATAGCAATCAGCCCCAGCATTTT
cdr3_aa: CASSLPGDYSNQPQHF

v_call: TRBV7-6
d_call: .
clone_size: .
j_call: TRBJ2-7
cdr3_nt: TGTGCCAGCAGCTCGGGAAGTCTCGGCGAGCAGTACTTC
cdr3_aa: CASSSGSLGEQYF

v_call: TRBV6-1
d_call: .
clone_size: .
j_call: TRBJ1-1
cdr3_nt: TGTGCCAGCACCCGGGAGGGCACTGAAGCTTTCTTT
cdr3_aa: CASTREGTEAFF

v_call: TRBV18
d_call: .
clone_size: .
j_call: TRBJ1-2
cdr3_nt: TGTGCCAGCTCACCACAAGATGCGGGAGGCTACACCTTC
cdr3_aa: CASSPQDAGGYTF

v_call: TRBV3-1/TRBV3-2
d_call: .
clone_size: .
j_call: TRBJ2-7
cdr3_nt: TGTGCCAGCAGCCTGGGGCAGGGCCACGAGCAGTACTTC
cdr3_aa: CASSLGQGHEQYF

v_call: TRBV3-1/TRBV3-2
d_call: .
clone_size: .
j_call: TRBJ1-2
cdr3_nt: TGTGCCAGCAGCCAAGCGTCCAGGCAATTTTACTTC
cdr3_aa: CASSQASRQFYF

v_call: TRBV29-1
d_call: .
clone_size: .
j_call: TRBJ1-2
cdr3_nt: TGCAGCGTTGAAGAAGGTGTGTCCGACTATGGCTACACCTTC
cdr3_aa: CSVEEGVSDYGYTF

v_call: TRBV4-2
d_call: .
clone_size: .
j_call: TRBJ2-5
cdr3_nt: TGTGCCAGCAGCCCTGGGGGAGGAGGCCAGTACTTC
cdr3_aa: CASSPGGGGQYF

v_call: TRBV7-6
d_call: TRBD1
clone_size: .
j_call: TRBJ1-6
cdr3_nt: TGTGCCAGCAGCTGTACGGGACAGGGAGGTAAAAGCTCCTATAATTCACCCCTCCACTTT
cdr3_aa: CASSCTGQGGKSSYNSPLHF

v_call: TRBV12-3/TRBV12-4
d_call: .
clone_size: once
j_call: TRBJ2-7
cdr3_nt: TGTGCCAGCAGTTTGCTGTCCTCCTACGAGCAGTACTTC
cdr3_aa: CASSLLSSYEQYF

v_call: TRBV11-2
d_call: TRBD1
clone_size: .
j_call: TRBJ1-1
cdr3_nt: TGTGCCAGCAGCCTAGCGAGGGCAGGGGGGCCTGAAGCTTTCTTT
cdr3_aa: CASSLARAGGPEAFF

v_call: TRBV30
d_call: TRBD1
clone_size: .
j_call: TRBJ1-2
cdr3_nt: TGTGCCTGGGACAGGGGGCGATTACACTATGGCTACACCTTC
cdr3_aa: CAWDRGRLHYGYTF

v_call: TRBV5-1
d_call: .
clone_size: .
j_call: TRBJ2-7
cdr3_nt: TGCGCCAGCAGTGACCTAGACAAGCAGTACTTC
cdr3_aa: CASSDLDKQYF

v_call: TRBV7-9
d_call: TRBD2
clone_size: .
j_call: TRBJ2-1
cdr3_nt: TGTGCCAGCAGCTTAGAAGGGGCACTAGCGGGAGTTGCGCCGTTCTTC
cdr3_aa: CASSLEGALAGVAPFF

v_call: TRBV3-1/TRBV3-2
d_call: .
clone_size: .
j_call: TRBJ2-7
cdr3_nt: TGTGCCAGCGGGGACTACGAGCAGTACTTC
cdr3_aa: CASGDYEQYF

v_call: TRBV12-3/TRBV12-4
d_call: .
clone_size: .
j_call: TRBJ1-2
cdr3_nt: TGTGCCAGCAGCACCGGGGTGGACGGCTACACCTTC
cdr3_aa: CASSTGVDGYTF

v_call: TRBV11-1
d_call: TRBD2
clone_size: .
j_call: TRBJ2-1
cdr3_nt: TGTGCCAGCAGCTTAGCTGGTCGCGGGGGGGCCTATGAGCAGTTCTTC
cdr3_aa: CASSLAGRGGAYEQFF

v_call: TRBV18
d_call: .
clone_size: .
j_call: TRBJ2-7
cdr3_nt: TGTGCCAGCTCACCACAGGGGTTAACCTACGAGCAGTACTTC
cdr3_aa: CASSPQGLTYEQYF

v_call: TRBV30
d_call: TRBD1
clone_size: .
j_call: TRBJ1-3
cdr3_nt: TGTGCCTGGAGTGCGGACAGGGGAAACACCATATATTTT
cdr3_aa: CAWSADRGNTIYF

v_call: TRBV4-2
d_call: TRBD2
clone_size: few
j_call: TRBJ2-3
cdr3_nt: TGTGCCAGCAGCCAAGAAGCGGGGATGAGCACAGATACGCAGTATTTT
cdr3_aa: CASSQEAGMSTDTQYF

v_call: TRBV27
d_call: .
clone_size: .
j_call: TRBJ2-7
cdr3_nt: TGTGCCAGCAGTTTATTCCCTCGAGGCGAGCAGTACTTC
cdr3_aa: CASSLFPRGEQYF

v_call: TRBV4-3
d_call: .
clone_size: .
j_call: TRBJ1-3
cdr3_nt: TGCGCCAGCAGCCAAGAAGGGCCGGGAAACACCATATATTTT
cdr3_aa: CASSQEGPGNTIYF

v_call: TRBV6-4
d_call: TRBD1
clone_size: .
j_call: TRBJ1-6
cdr3_nt: TGTGCCAGCAGTGAAAGGCAGGGGGCTCGGAATTCACCCCTCCACTTT
cdr3_aa: CASSERQGARNSPLHF

v_call: TRBV4-1
d_call: .
clone_size: .
j_call: TRBJ2-1
cdr3_nt: TGCGCCAGCAGTCACAGCGCCCTCAATGAGCAGTTCTTC
cdr3_aa: CASSHSALNEQFF

v_call: TRBV6-5
d_call: TRBD1
clone_size: .
j_call: TRBJ1-2
cdr3_nt: TGTGCCAGCGAACTGACAGGGGTCTATGGCTACACCTTC
cdr3_aa: CASELTGVYGYTF

v_call: TRBV6-4
d_call: TRBD1
clone_size: many
j_call: TRBJ2-3
cdr3_nt: TGTGCCAGCAGTGAGGGACAGCGTTATAGCACAGATACGCAGTATTTT
cdr3_aa: CASSEGQRYSTDTQYF